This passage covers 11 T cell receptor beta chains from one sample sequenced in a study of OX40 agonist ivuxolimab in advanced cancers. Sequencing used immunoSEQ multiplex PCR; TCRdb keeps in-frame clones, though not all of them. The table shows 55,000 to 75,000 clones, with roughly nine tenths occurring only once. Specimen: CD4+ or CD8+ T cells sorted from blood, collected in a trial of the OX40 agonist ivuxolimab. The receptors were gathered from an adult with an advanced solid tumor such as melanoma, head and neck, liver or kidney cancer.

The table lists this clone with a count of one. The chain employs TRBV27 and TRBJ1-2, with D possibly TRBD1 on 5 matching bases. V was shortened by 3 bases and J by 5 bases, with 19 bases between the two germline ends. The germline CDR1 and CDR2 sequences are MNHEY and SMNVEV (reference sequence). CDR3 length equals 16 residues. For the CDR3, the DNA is TGTGCCAGCAGTTTTAGCCCCCCAGTGACAGAGTATGGCTACACCTTC. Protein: CASSFSPPVTEYGYTF.

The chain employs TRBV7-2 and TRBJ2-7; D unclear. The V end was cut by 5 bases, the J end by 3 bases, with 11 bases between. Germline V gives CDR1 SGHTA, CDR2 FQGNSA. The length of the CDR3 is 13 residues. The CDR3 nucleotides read TGTGCCAGCAGCAAAGCCCCCCTCTACGAGCAGTACTTC. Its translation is CASSKAPLYEQYF.

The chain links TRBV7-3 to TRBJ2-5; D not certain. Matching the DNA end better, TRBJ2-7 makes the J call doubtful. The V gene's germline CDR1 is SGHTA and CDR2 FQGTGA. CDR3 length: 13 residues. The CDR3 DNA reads TGTGCCAGCAGCTTAGGGCCGTACTACGAGCAGTACTTC. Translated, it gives CASSLGPYYEQYF.

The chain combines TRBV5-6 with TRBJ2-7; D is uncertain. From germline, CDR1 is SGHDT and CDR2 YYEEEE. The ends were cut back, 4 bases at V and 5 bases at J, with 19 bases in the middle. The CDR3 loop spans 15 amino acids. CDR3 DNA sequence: TGTGCCAGCAGCAAGGCGTTGTATAGGGCCAACGAGCAGTACTTC. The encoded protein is CASSKALYRANEQYF.

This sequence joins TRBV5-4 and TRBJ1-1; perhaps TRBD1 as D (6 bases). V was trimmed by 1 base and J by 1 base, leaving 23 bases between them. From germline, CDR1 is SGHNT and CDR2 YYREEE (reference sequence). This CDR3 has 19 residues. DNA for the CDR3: TGTGCCAGCAGCTTGAGTCAATGGACTCCGGACAGACCGAACACTGAAGCTTTCTTT. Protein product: CASSLSQWTPDRPNTEAFF.

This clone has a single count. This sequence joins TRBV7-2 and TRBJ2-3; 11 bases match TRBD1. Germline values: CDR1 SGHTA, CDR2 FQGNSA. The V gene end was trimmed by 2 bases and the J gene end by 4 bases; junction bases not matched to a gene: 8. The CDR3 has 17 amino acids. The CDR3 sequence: CASSLYGQGAVADTQYF. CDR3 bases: TGTGCCAGCAGCTTATACGGACAGGGGGCAGTGGCAGATACGCAGTATTTT.

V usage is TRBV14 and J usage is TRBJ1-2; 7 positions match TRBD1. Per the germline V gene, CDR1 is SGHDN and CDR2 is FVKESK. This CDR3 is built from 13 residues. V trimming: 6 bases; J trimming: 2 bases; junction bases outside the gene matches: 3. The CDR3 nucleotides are TGTGCCAGCAGAGGGACAGAAAACTATGGCTACACCTTC. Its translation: CASRGTENYGYTF.

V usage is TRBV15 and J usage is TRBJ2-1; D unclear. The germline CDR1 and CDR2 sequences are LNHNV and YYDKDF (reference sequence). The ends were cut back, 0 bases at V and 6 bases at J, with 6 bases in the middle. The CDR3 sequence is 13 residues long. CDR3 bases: TGTGCCACCAGCAGAGAGGGCGTCAATGAGCAGTTCTTC. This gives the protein CATSREGVNEQFF. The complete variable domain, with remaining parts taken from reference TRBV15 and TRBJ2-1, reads DAMVIQNPRYQVTQFGKPVTLSCSQTLNHNVMYWYQQKSSQAPKLLFHYYDKDFNNEADTPDNFQSRRPNTSFCFLDIRSPGLGDTAMYLCATSREGVNEQFFGPGTRLTVL.

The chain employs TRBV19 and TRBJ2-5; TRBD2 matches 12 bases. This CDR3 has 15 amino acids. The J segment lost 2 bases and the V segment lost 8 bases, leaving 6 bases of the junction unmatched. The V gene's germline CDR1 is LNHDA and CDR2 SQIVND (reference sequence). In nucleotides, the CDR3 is TGTGCCAGTTCCGGACTAGCGGGACAACAAGAGACCCAGTACTTC. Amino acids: CASSGLAGQQETQYF.

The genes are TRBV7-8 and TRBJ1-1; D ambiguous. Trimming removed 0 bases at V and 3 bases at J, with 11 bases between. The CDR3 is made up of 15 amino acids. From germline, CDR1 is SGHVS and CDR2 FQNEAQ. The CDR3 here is CASSLAVVSYTEAFF. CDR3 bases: TGTGCCAGCAGCTTAGCGGTTGTTAGTTACACTGAAGCTTTCTTT.

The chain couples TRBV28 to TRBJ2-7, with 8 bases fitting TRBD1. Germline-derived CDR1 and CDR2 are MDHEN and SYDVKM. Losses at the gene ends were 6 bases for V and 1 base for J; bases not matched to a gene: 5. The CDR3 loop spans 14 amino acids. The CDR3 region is CASSSDRVSYEQYF. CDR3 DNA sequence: TGTGCCAGCAGCTCGGACAGGGTTTCCTACGAGCAGTACTTC.